What follows are 17 T cell receptor beta chains derived from one specimen sequenced in a study of shared clonotypes between healthy human individuals. The method was immunoSEQ multiplex PCR; TCRdb's version includes in-frame clones alone and lacks a portion of them. In the table there are around 2.3 million clones, more than 90% of which are singletons. Material: naive CD4+ T cells sorted from blood. The subset: CD45RA+ positively selected. The receptors originated from a man aged 18 to 30 in good health.

V usage is TRBV7-9 and J usage is TRBJ1-5; TRBD1 is a possible D gene (5 bases). The CDR3 is made up of 18 amino acids. V gave up 1 base and J gave up 2 bases, with 18 bases separating them. In germline, CDR1 is SEHNR, CDR2 FQNEAQ (reference sequence). The CDR3: CASSLVTGPLRGNQPQHF. The CDR3 DNA follows: TGTGCCAGCAGCTTAGTCACAGGCCCCTTGAGGGGCAATCAGCCCCAGCATTTT. Full variable domain (remainder filled in from reference TRBV7-9 and TRBJ1-5): DTGVSQNPRHKITKRGQNVTFRCDPISEHNRLYWYRQTLGQGPEFLTYFQNEAQLEKSRLLSDRFSAERPKGSFSTLEIQRTEQGDSAMYLCASSLVTGPLRGNQPQHFGDGTRLSIL.

The chain carries TRBV5-8 and TRBJ2-1, with D tentatively TRBD1 (5 bases). This CDR3 has 18 residues. Germline-derived CDR1 and CDR2 are SGHTS and YDEGEE. The V end lost 5 bases, the J end lost 12 bases, and 33 bases lay between the germline ends. The CDR3, as DNA: TGTGCCAGCAGATTGTCCTCCTGGCAGGGCGGTCAATCCATGGGGCAGTTCTTC. This sequence encodes CASRLSSWQGGQSMGQFF.

This clone was detected only once. The genes are TRBV29-1 and TRBJ1-1; D ambiguous. The CDR3 is 13 residues long. The germline gives CDR1 SQVTM, CDR2 ANQGSEA. Deletions cut 8 bases from V and 1 base from J, with 14 bases between. This CDR3 reads CSTRHPANTEAFF. The CDR3 DNA sequence: TGCAGCACCCGACATCCAGCGAACACTGAAGCTTTCTTT.

About this clone: Germline is not matched at one junction end, which may reflect a read error. The chain links TRBV7-7 to TRBJ2-5; 9 bases are a match to TRBD2. The CDR3 is 16 amino acids. Germline loops: CDR1 SSHAT, CDR2 FNYEAQ (reference sequence). Written as DNA, the CDR3 is TGTGCTAGCAGCTTAGGGCTAGCGGGGTTCCAAGAGACCCAGTACTTC. Translating gives CASSLGLAGFQETQYF.

J is TRBJ1-5 and V is TRBV18; the D is unclear. The CDR3 extends over 14 amino acids. V dropped 0 bases and J dropped 6 bases, with 9 bases sitting between them. CDR1 and CDR2 (germline): KGHSH, LQKENI. CDR3 in amino acids: CASSPPGSGQPQHF. CDR3 bases: TGTGCCAGCTCACCACCAGGGAGCGGTCAGCCCCAGCATTTT.

This chain links TRBV6-5 with TRBJ2-5, with TRBD2 matching over 10 bases. The V and J ends lost 6 bases and 4 bases, in that order; junction bases with no gene match: 8. The CDR3 extends over 15 amino acids. From germline, CDR1 is MNHEY and CDR2 SVGAGI. CDR3 protein: CASRRGVAGGETQYF. The CDR3 DNA reads as TGTGCCAGCAGGCGCGGGGTAGCGGGAGGAGAGACCCAGTACTTC.

The chain has TRBV5-1 and TRBJ2-7; 9 nucleotides match TRBD1. Germline V lookup: CDR1 SGHRS, CDR2 YFSETQ. The CDR3 has 15 amino acids. J was trimmed by 5 bases and V by 2 bases; bases with no gene match: 8. CDR3 coding DNA: TGCGCCAGCAGCTTTCCCGGGACAGGGCGACACGAGCAGTACTTC. Its protein is CASSFPGTGRHEQYF.

The chain employs TRBV2 and TRBJ2-5; 8 positions match TRBD2. Germline lookup yields CDR1 SNHLY and CDR2 FYNNEI. With V trimmed by 3 bases and J by 1 base, 4 bases remained unmatched. The CDR3 is 15 residues long. CDR3 bases: TGTGCCAGCAGTGATTGGAGCGGGGGCCAAGAGACCCAGTACTTC. Translation: CASSDWSGGQETQYF.

J is TRBJ1-3 and V is TRBV6-6; 10 bases match TRBD1. Germline V gene data show CDR1 as MNHNY and CDR2 as SVGAGI (reference sequence). This CDR3 is built from 16 residues. Unmatched junction bases numbered 9, after V lost 5 bases and J lost 5 bases. The CDR3: CASSARPGQGRNTIYF. CDR3 coding DNA: TGTGCCAGCAGTGCCCGACCGGGACAGGGGAGAAACACCATATATTTT.

For this clone: An end of the junction differs from the germline gene, which may be a read error. The rearrangement joins TRBV10-1 to TRBJ1-1; D remains ambiguous. CDR1 is WNHNN, CDR2 SYGVQD, per germline (reference sequence). The CDR3 totals 15 residues. CDR3 residues: CASSAEGSLKTEAFF. The DNA of the CDR3 is TGCGCCAGCAGTGCGGAGGGTTCGTTGAAAACTGAAGCTTTCTTT.

This chain uses TRBV5-1 with TRBJ2-7; tentative D call: TRBD1 (6 bases). The CDR3 consists of 14 residues. Trimming stripped 4 bases from V and 3 bases from J, with 14 bases between. CDR1 SGHRS and CDR2 YFSETQ come from the germline V gene. The CDR3 nucleotides are TGCGCCAGCAGCCACGAGAACAGGGACTACGAGCAGTACTTC. It specifies CASSHENRDYEQYF.

The CDR3 nucleotides read TGCGCCAGCAGGTGGGAGTACCAAGAGACCCAGTACTTC. Protein product: CASRWEYQETQYF. V and J are TRBV10-2 and TRBJ2-5; a weak D match, TRBD2 (5 bases). The germline gives CDR1 WSHSY, CDR2 SAAADI. The CDR3 length is 13 residues. V lost 6 bases, J lost 0 bases, and 8 bases lay in between.

The chain has TRBV12-5 and TRBJ2-7; 11 bases agree with TRBD2. CDR1 and CDR2 (germline): LGHNT, FRNRAP. V was pared by 4 bases and J by 0 bases, with 5 bases of the junction left unmatched. The CDR3 loop spans 16 amino acids. This chain's CDR3 is CASGSGTSGFSYEQYF. As DNA, the CDR3 is TGTGCTAGTGGTTCCGGGACTAGCGGCTTCTCCTACGAGCAGTACTTC. Combining the CDR3 with reference TRBV12-5 and TRBJ2-7 gives the whole variable domain DARVTQTPRHKVTEMGQEVTMRCQPILGHNTVFWYRQTMMQGLELLAYFRNRAPLDDSGMPKDRFSAEMPDATLATLKIQPSEPRDSAVYFCASGSGTSGFSYEQYFGPGTRLTVT.

As concerns this clone: At one end the junction does not follow the germline gene, possibly because of a read error. The chain joins TRBV27 to TRBJ2-7; weak D call: TRBD2 (6 bases). This CDR3 is built from 12 residues. CDR1 and CDR2 (germline): MNHEY, SMNVEV (reference sequence). CDR3 DNA: TGTGCCAGCAGTCCCGCTACCGGGAGCTTGAACTTC. As protein: CASSPATGSLNF.

This clone occurred once. This sequence joins TRBV2 and TRBJ1-1; D remains unclear. The CDR3 consists of 11 residues. V was pared by 6 bases and J by 8 bases, with 10 bases between. Germline V gene sequence: CDR1 SNHLY, CDR2 FYNNEI. CDR3 in DNA: TGTGCCAGCAGGACCCGGTCGGAAGCTTTCTTT. Protein: CASRTRSEAFF.

The V gene is TRBV27, the J gene TRBJ1-1, with D perhaps matching TRBD1 (6 bases). Trimming pared 5 bases from V and 1 base from J, leaving 14 bases between. In germline, CDR1 is MNHEY, CDR2 SMNVEV (reference sequence). This CDR3 region has 15 residues. CDR3 sequence (DNA): TGTGCCAGCAGTGCGGAGGGGGTGACGAACACTGAAGCTTTCTTT. It translates to CASSAEGVTNTEAFF.

The DNA for the CDR3 is TGTGCCAGTAGTTGGGGGTGGGAGGGCACAGATACGCAGTATTTT. It is translated as CASSWGWEGTDTQYF. The V gene is TRBV19, the J gene TRBJ2-3; possibly TRBD2 for D (6 bases). Per the germline V gene, CDR1 is LNHDA and CDR2 is SQIVND (reference sequence). This CDR3 is 15 amino acids long. The germline V and J ends were trimmed by 5 bases and 1 base, with 13 bases remaining between them.